Listed below are T cell receptor beta chains from one sample, sequenced in a study of cytomegalovirus exposure and HLA in healthy donors. Sequencing was performed with immunoSEQ multiplex PCR; in TCRdb, only in-frame clones are kept and a portion is missing. The sample lists about 120,000 clones; over 70% were seen once. Sequencing input: PBMCs. The receptors derive from a female donor in good health and CMV-seropositive. The conserved cysteine and the conserved F or W are not part of the CDR3 here.

CDR3,J,V
ASSFLRGAAIYGYT,TRBJ1-2,TRBV7-9
AISLTGGANEKLF,TRBJ1-4,TRBV10-3
ASMRGGAITGELF,TRBJ2-2,TRBV27
ASSGLSNEQF,TRBJ2-1,TRBV2
ASSLGPGQNYGYT,TRBJ1-2,TRBV7-9
ASKRGRATNEKLF,TRBJ1-4,TRBV6-5
ASSLGRGPYYEQY,TRBJ2-7,TRBV7-8
ASSPDGGSTEAF,TRBJ1-1,TRBV5-1
ASSQVSGDSGNTIY,TRBJ1-3,TRBV4-3
ASSSQRGDQETQY,TRBJ2-5,TRBV5-1
ASSLTLAGGHTDTQY,TRBJ2-3,TRBV7-2
ASSPTSTVPNYGYT,TRBJ1-2,TRBV11-2
ASSLGQAPQETQY,TRBJ2-5,TRBV18
ASSFGTGNQPQH,TRBJ1-5,TRBV19
ASSSTGTAFYEQY,TRBJ2-7,TRBV7-6
ASSLFRGYGYT,TRBJ1-2,TRBV5-7
ASSLSRFSYEQY,TRBJ2-7,TRBV27
ATPKGGTNYGYT,TRBJ1-2,TRBV6-1
ASSPRIEGGSTGPLH,TRBJ1-6,TRBV4-2
ASSGRGQGNTEAF,TRBJ1-1,TRBV5-1
ASSIGTRLEWELF,TRBJ2-2,TRBV19
ASSFSIAGGQETQY,TRBJ2-5,TRBV5-4
ASSIGRGWPQH,TRBJ1-5,TRBV19
ASSFGQEQF,TRBJ2-1,TRBV5-1
ASSGLTGRAYEQY,TRBJ2-7,TRBV27
ASSYGLFANTGELF,TRBJ2-2,TRBV6-5
ASSPTIDYEQY,TRBJ2-7,TRBV28